A selection of T cell receptor beta chains follows, all from one sample in a study of cytomegalovirus exposure and HLA in healthy donors. Generated by immunoSEQ multiplex PCR, the TCRdb table keeps only in-frame clones and is missing some. The data contain over 110,000 clones, around nine tenths of them singletons. Sequencing was performed on PBMCs. Receptors originate from a young man in good health and CMV-seropositive. The CDR3 runs from the conserved cysteine through the conserved F or W. D genes are given only for firm matches. Some rows mark clone size as missing; the rest say once, few, many or name a class of expanded clone.

- | - | TRBJ1-4 | TRBV19 | CASAGRINEKLFF | TGTGCCAGCGCCGGGAGGATTAATGAAAAACTGTTTTTT
TRBD2 | - | TRBJ2-7 | TRBV5-4 | CASSSPDVAGSYEQYF | TGTGCCAGCAGTTCACCCGACGTAGCGGGAAGCTACGAGCAGTACTTC
TRBD2 | - | TRBJ2-3 | TRBV29-1 | CSVAVSGGATDTQYF | TGCAGCGTTGCGGTTAGCGGGGGGGCCACAGATACGCAGTATTTT
TRBD2 | - | TRBJ2-2 | TRBV7-6 | CASSLEVSGRYDTGELFF | TGTGCCAGCAGCTTAGAAGTTAGCGGGAGGTACGACACCGGGGAGCTGTTTTTT
TRBD2 | - | TRBJ2-6 | TRBV5-1 | CASTSHLAGALSGANVLTF | TGCGCCAGCACCTCTCATTTAGCGGGAGCTCTGTCTGGGGCCAACGTCCTGACTTTC
TRBD1 | - | TRBJ2-2 | TRBV4-1 | CASSHPTAPGQGFTGELFF | TGCGCCAGCAGCCACCCCACCGCCCCGGGACAGGGTTTCACCGGGGAGCTGTTTTTT
TRBD1 | once | TRBJ1-1 | TRBV2 | CASSRTGINTEAFF | TGTGCCAGCAGCCGGACAGGGATCAACACTGAAGCTTTCTTT
- | - | TRBJ2-2 | TRBV13 | CASSLNSGELFF | TGTGCCAGCAGCCTAAATTCCGGGGAGCTGTTTTTT
TRBD1 | - | TRBJ2-7 | TRBV7-9 | CASSPRTGGPYEQYF | TGTGCCAGCAGCCCGCGGACAGGGGGCCCCTACGAGCAGTACTTC
- | - | TRBJ1-5 | TRBV11-1 | CASSLVGTSSNQPQHF | TGTGCCAGCAGCTTAGTAGGGACAAGTAGCAATCAGCCCCAGCATTTT
- | - | TRBJ1-5 | TRBV7-9 | CASSLGARPNQPQHF | TGTGCCAGCAGCTTAGGTGCGAGGCCCAATCAGCCCCAGCATTTT
- | - | TRBJ2-5 | TRBV5-1 | CASSLLNAQETQYF | TGCGCCAGCAGCTTGTTAAATGCGCAAGAGACCCAGTACTTC
- | - | TRBJ2-3 | TRBV10-3 | CAIGSVQEDTQYF | TGTGCCATCGGGTCAGTACAGGAAGATACGCAGTATTTT
- | - | TRBJ1-2 | TRBV19 | CASSRTVYGYTF | TGTGCCAGTAGTAGGACAGTCTATGGCTACACCTTC
- | - | TRBJ1-5 | TRBV10-3 | CAISESRVGQPQHF | TGTGCCATCAGTGAGTCGAGGGTTGGTCAGCCCCAGCATTTT
- | - | TRBJ2-7 | TRBV28 | CASSLTPQVTNEQYF | TGTGCCAGCAGCCTAACCCCTCAGGTGACCAACGAGCAGTACTTC
- | - | TRBJ1-2 | TRBV28 | CASSALYAGLRYGYTF | TGTGCCAGCAGTGCCTTGTACGCCGGACTCCGCTATGGCTACACCTTC
- | - | TRBJ2-4 | TRBV2 | CASLSLAKNIQYF | TGTGCCAGCCTCTCCCTAGCCAAAAACATTCAGTACTTC
TRBD1 | - | TRBJ1-5 | TRBV5-1 | CASSDAGGVHQPQHF | TGCGCCAGCAGCGACGCAGGGGGCGTACATCAGCCCCAGCATTTT
- | - | TRBJ1-1 | TRBV19 | CASTLGVNTEAFF | TGTGCCAGTACGCTCGGTGTGAACACTGAAGCTTTCTTT
- | - | TRBJ2-5 | TRBV13 | CASSSPLGTQYF | TGTGCCAGCAGCTCACCCCTCGGGACCCAGTACTTC
- | - | TRBJ1-2 | TRBV6-5 | CASSYGASYGYTF | TGTGCCAGCAGTTACGGGGCCTCCTATGGCTACACCTTC
- | - | TRBJ2-3 | TRBV7-2 | CASSLVGSSWHTQYF | TGTGCCAGCAGCTTAGTCGGGTCTAGCTGGCATACGCAGTATTTT
TRBD1 | - | TRBJ2-2 | TRBV7-3 | CASSRLGGQGDAGELFF | TGTGCCAGCAGCAGATTAGGGGGACAGGGCGACGCCGGGGAGCTGTTTTTT
TRBD1 | - | TRBJ1-1 | TRBV5-6 | CASSQPTGDTEAFF | TGTGCCAGCAGCCAACCGACAGGGGACACTGAAGCTTTCTTT
- | - | TRBJ2-1 | TRBV10-1 | CASSDSLTTVQFF | TGCGCCAGCAGTGACTCCCTCACTACGGTGCAGTTCTTC
- | once | TRBJ2-7 | TRBV6-5 | CASSYSGGGSYEQYF | TGTGCCAGCAGTTACTCAGGGGGGGGGTCTTACGAGCAGTACTTC
- | - | TRBJ2-4 | TRBV2 | CASRSRPGAKNIQYF | TGTGCCAGCCGGAGCCGCCCGGGGGCCAAAAACATTCAGTACTTC
- | - | TRBJ2-7 | TRBV7-8 | CASSLRGQPSIGQYF | TGTGCCAGCAGCCTAAGGGGCCAACCCAGTATTGGGCAGTACTTC
TRBD1 | few | TRBJ2-7 | TRBV6-5 | CASSSGTGSYEQYF | TGTGCCAGCAGTTCCGGGACAGGGTCGTACGAGCAGTACTTC
- | - | TRBJ1-1 | TRBV28 | CASMGQNTEAFF | TGTGCCAGCATGGGCCAGAACACTGAAGCTTTCTTT
TRBD1 | - | TRBJ1-4 | TRBV7-6 | CASSLDGTGGHEKLFF | TGTGCCAGCAGCTTAGACGGGACAGGGGGCCATGAAAAACTGTTTTTT
- | - | TRBJ2-7 | TRBV6-5 | CASSSGHQYEQYF | TGTGCCAGCAGCTCAGGGCACCAATACGAGCAGTACTTC
TRBD1 | - | TRBJ1-1 | TRBV19 | CASSTPGTELKAFF | TGTGCCAGTAGTACACCCGGGACAGAACTTAAAGCTTTCTTT
TRBD1 | - | TRBJ1-5 | TRBV27 | CASRGQGEWKPQHF | TGTGCCAGCAGGGGACAGGGTGAATGGAAGCCCCAGCATTTT
- | once | TRBJ2-7 | TRBV5-6 | CASSARTGTPESYEQYF | TGTGCCAGCAGCGCCCGAACCGGGACACCGGAATCCTACGAGCAGTACTTC
- | - | TRBJ2-5 | TRBV9 | CASSVEAGLVWETQYF | TGTGCCAGCAGCGTAGAGGCAGGGCTAGTTTGGGAGACCCAGTACTTC
- | once | TRBJ1-1 | TRBV2 | CASGPTHTNTEAFF | TGTGCCAGCGGGCCTACACACACGAACACTGAAGCTTTCTTT
TRBD1 | - | TRBJ2-7 | TRBV7-2 | CASGPGTGKSYEQYF | TGTGCCAGCGGCCCGGGGACAGGGAAATCCTACGAGCAGTACTTC
- | - | TRBJ2-1 | TRBV5-1 | CASSVTDNEQFF | TGCGCCAGCAGCGTGACAGACAATGAGCAGTTCTTC
TRBD2 | - | TRBJ2-1 | TRBV18 | CASSRGLAGAFYNEQFF | TGTGCCAGCTCACGGGGACTAGCGGGAGCTTTCTACAATGAGCAGTTCTTC
- | once | TRBJ2-3 | TRBV6-9 | CATRPGRTDTQYF | TGTGCCACCCGCCCGGGAAGGACAGATACGCAGTATTTT
- | few | TRBJ2-2 | TRBV4-1 | CASSQRGGLNTAELFF | TGCGCCAGCAGCCAAAGGGGGGGACTAAACACCGCGGAGCTGTTTTTT
TRBD2 | - | TRBJ2-7 | TRBV5-4 | CASSASSGSRYEQYF | TGTGCCAGCAGCGCATCTAGCGGGAGTAGATACGAGCAGTACTTC
- | - | TRBJ1-1 | TRBV6-1 | CASSRTDVNTEAFF | TGTGCCAGCAGTAGGACAGATGTGAACACTGAAGCTTTCTTT
TRBD1 | - | TRBJ2-6 | TRBV27 | CASRGTVRSGANVLTF | TGTGCCAGCAGGGGGACAGTCCGCTCTGGGGCCAACGTCCTGACTTTC
- | - | TRBJ2-5 | TRBV9 | CASSVGGQSYQETQYF | TGTGCCAGCAGCGTAGGAGGACAGAGCTACCAAGAGACCCAGTACTTC
- | once | TRBJ2-6 | TRBV27 | CASSLWARRAGANVLTF | TGTGCCAGCAGTTTATGGGCCAGGAGGGCTGGGGCCAACGTCCTGACTTTC
- | - | TRBJ2-5 | TRBV2 | CASRPRLAQETQYF | TGTGCCAGCAGACCAAGGTTAGCACAAGAGACCCAGTACTTC
TRBD2 | - | TRBJ2-5 | TRBV9 | CASSVPSGGAETQYF | TGTGCCAGCAGCGTACCTAGCGGGGGGGCGGAGACCCAGTACTTC
- | - | TRBJ2-7 | TRBV10-3 | CAISESYKGQTYEQYF | TGTGCCATCAGTGAATCCTATAAAGGACAAACGTACGAGCAGTACTTC
TRBD2 | - | TRBJ2-1 | TRBV5-1 | CASSPAGLAVVYEQFF | TGCGCCAGCAGCCCTGCGGGGCTAGCGGTAGTATATGAGCAGTTCTTC